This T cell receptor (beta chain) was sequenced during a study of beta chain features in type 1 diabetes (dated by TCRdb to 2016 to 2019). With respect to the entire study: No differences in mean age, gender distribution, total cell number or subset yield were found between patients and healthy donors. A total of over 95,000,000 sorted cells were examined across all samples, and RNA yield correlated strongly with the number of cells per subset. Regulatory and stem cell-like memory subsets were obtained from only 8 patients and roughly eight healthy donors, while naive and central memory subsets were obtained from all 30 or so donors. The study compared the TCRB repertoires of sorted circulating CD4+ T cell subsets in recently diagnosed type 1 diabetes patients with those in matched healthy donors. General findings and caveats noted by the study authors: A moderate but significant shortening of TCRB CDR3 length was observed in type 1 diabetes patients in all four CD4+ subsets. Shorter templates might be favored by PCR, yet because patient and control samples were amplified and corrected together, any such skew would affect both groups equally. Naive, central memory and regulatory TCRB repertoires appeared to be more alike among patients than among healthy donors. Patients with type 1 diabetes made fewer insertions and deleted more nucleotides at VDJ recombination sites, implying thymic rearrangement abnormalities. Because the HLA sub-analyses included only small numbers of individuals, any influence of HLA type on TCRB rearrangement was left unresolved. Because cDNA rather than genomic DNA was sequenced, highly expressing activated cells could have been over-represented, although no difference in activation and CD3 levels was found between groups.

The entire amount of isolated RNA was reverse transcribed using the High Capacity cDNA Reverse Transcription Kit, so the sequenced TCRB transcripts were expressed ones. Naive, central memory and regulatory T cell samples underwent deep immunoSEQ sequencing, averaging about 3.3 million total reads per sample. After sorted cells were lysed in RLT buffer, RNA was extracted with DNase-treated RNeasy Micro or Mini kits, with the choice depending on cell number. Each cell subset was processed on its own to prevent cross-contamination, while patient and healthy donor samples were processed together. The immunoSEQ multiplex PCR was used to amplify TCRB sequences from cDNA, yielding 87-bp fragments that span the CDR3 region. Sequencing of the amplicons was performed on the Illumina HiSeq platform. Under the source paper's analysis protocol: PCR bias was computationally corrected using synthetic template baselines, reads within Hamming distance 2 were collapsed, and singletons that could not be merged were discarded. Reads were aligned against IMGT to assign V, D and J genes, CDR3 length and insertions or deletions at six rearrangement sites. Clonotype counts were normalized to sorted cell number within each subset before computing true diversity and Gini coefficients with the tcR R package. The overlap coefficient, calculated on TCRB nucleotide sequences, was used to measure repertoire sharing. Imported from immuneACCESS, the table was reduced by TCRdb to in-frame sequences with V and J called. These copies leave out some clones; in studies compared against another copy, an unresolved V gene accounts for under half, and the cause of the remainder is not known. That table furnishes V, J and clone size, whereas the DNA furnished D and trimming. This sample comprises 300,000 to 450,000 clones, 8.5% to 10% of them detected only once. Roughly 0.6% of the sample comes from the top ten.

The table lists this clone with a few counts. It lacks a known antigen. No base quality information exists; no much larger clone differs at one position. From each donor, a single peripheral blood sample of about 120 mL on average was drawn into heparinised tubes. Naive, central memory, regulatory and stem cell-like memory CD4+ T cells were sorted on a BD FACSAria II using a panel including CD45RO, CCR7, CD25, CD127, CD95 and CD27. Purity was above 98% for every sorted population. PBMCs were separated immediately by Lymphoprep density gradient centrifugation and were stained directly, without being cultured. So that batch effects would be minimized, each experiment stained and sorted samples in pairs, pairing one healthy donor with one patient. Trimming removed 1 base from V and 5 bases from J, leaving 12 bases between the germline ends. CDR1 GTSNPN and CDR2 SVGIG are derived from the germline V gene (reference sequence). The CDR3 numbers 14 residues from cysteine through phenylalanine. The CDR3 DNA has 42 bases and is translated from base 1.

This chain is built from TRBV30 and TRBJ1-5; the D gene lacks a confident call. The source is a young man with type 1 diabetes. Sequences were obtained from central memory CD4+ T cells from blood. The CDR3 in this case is CAWSGQVNYQPQHF. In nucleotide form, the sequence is TGTGCCTGGAGTGGGCAGGTGAACTATCAGCCCCAGCATTTT.